This T cell receptor beta chain was found in a study of T cell clonality in common variable immunodeficiency. Study-level points and caveats: Reportedly, TCR beta sequences from common variable immunodeficiency showed fewer deletions and N-nucleotide insertions. Shared TCRbeta clones were fewer between CVID subjects than controls.

Using immunoSEQ multiplex PCR, the repertoire was profiled, and TCRdb retains in-frame clones only, with some absent. The sample counts about 33,000 clones, none seen once; the ten largest own about 6.1%. CVID meant reduced serum IgG, IgA and/or IgM plus specific antibody deficiency. Patients and controls were mostly of Caucasian heritage. The CDR3 covers 18 residues. The germline gives CDR1 LNHDA, CDR2 SQIVND (reference sequence). Germline trimming cut 8 bases from V and 4 bases from J; bases unmatched to any gene: 17. To note about this clone: Its antigen is not known. With the read ending 3 residues before the CDR3 end, the germline J gene is used to fill in that end.

The chain uses TRBV19 and TRBJ1-2; 12 bases match TRBD1. Sequenced input: peripheral blood mononuclear cells. The sequence came from a human donor with common variable immunodeficiency. CDR3 DNA, as far as it was read: TGTGCCAGTTCAATCTCTGGGACAGGGGGCCAACTATTCTATGGC. It yields the protein CASSISGTGGQLFYG. The whole CDR3 sequence reads CASSISGTGGQLFYGYTF.